The clone carrying this T cell receptor beta chain was observed a handful of times. Its specificity is unknown. Preparation of the TCRbeta library was carried out with unique molecular identifiers. TCRdb reprocessed the PCR reads with MiXCR, giving one entry per CDR3 protein. The sample holds around 100,000 distinct CDR3 sequences, about 9.4% seen once. The sample is drawn from a study of T-cell reconstitution after alpha-beta-depleted transplantation in children. Study-wide results and limits: From newly produced T cells came most of the T-cell counts and diversity one year after transplant.

The J segment lost 3 bases and the V segment lost 7 bases, leaving 4 bases of the junction unmatched. This CDR3 contains 13 residues. Per the germline V gene, CDR1 is ENHRY and CDR2 is SYGVKD. This TCR derives from a boy aged 2 to 10 with acute lymphoblastic leukemia, due to receive a stem cell transplant. Sequencing was performed on PBMCs, taken before TCRalphabeta/CD19-depleted stem cell transplant. The rearrangement links TRBV10-3 to TRBJ1-1; 8 bases agree with TRBD1. CDR3 coding DNA: TGTGCCATCACGGACAGGGTAGACACTGAAGCTTTCTTT. Translation gives CAITDRVDTEAFF.